The rows below give T cell receptor beta chains drawn from one sample of a study of T cell responses to AZD1222 COVID-19 vaccine. Assay: immunoSEQ multiplex PCR; the TCRdb copy retains only in-frame clones and omits some. The sample includes tens of thousands of clones, approximately 89% seen only once; the top ten take about 6.3%. The sequenced sample was peripheral blood, obtained 28 days after the second AZD1222 dose. These receptor sequences come from an adult who received the AZD1222 COVID-19 vaccine. CDR3s include the opening cysteine and the closing phenylalanine or tryptophan. Each record gives: V gene, CDR3 length, clone size, J gene, D gene, CDR3 DNA, CDR3 protein. The D gene is left open where the match is weak. The size of a clone is reported for some rows only, either as once, few or many, or as a class for expanded clones.

v_call: TRBV5-1
cdr3_length: 19
clone_size: .
j_call: TRBJ1-2
d_call: .
cdr3_nt: TGCGCCAGCAGCTTGGGTCTCAGTCCTTTGACAGATAGTGGGAATGGCTACACCTTC
cdr3_aa: CASSLGLSPLTDSGNGYTF

v_call: TRBV2
cdr3_length: 15
clone_size: .
j_call: TRBJ2-1
d_call: TRBD1
cdr3_nt: TGTGCCAGCAGCCTGACAGGGGAGTCCTACAATGAGCAGTTCTTC
cdr3_aa: CASSLTGESYNEQFF

v_call: TRBV2
cdr3_length: 15
clone_size: once
j_call: TRBJ1-2
d_call: TRBD1
cdr3_nt: TGTGCCAGCAGTGAAGCTAGGACAGGACTCGATGGCTACACCTTC
cdr3_aa: CASSEARTGLDGYTF

v_call: TRBV6-1
cdr3_length: 17
clone_size: .
j_call: TRBJ2-1
d_call: TRBD2
cdr3_nt: TGTGCCAGCAGGGAAGGGCGTGGACTAGCGTACGACAATGAGCAGTTCTTC
cdr3_aa: CASREGRGLAYDNEQFF

v_call: TRBV5-1
cdr3_length: 16
clone_size: .
j_call: TRBJ2-2
d_call: TRBD1
cdr3_nt: TGCGCCAGCAGCCTGACAGGGGGCAGGAACACCGGGGAGCTGTTTTTT
cdr3_aa: CASSLTGGRNTGELFF

v_call: TRBV9
cdr3_length: 15
clone_size: .
j_call: TRBJ1-6
d_call: TRBD1
cdr3_nt: TGTGCCAGCAGCGTAGACGGACAGGGAGATTCACCCCTCCACTTT
cdr3_aa: CASSVDGQGDSPLHF

v_call: TRBV7-2
cdr3_length: 15
clone_size: .
j_call: TRBJ1-4
d_call: .
cdr3_nt: TGTGCCAGCAGCACATACGGGGGGAGAAATGAAAAACTGTTTTTT
cdr3_aa: CASSTYGGRNEKLFF

v_call: TRBV19
cdr3_length: 15
clone_size: .
j_call: TRBJ2-3
d_call: TRBD2
cdr3_nt: TGTGCCAGTAGTATGACGGCGGGAGGCACAGATACGCAGTATTTT
cdr3_aa: CASSMTAGGTDTQYF

v_call: TRBV5-1
cdr3_length: 16
clone_size: .
j_call: TRBJ2-5
d_call: TRBD2
cdr3_nt: TGCGCCAGCAGCTTGGCCGCTAGCGGGGGGCAAGAGACCCAGTACTTC
cdr3_aa: CASSLAASGGQETQYF

v_call: TRBV10-1
cdr3_length: 16
clone_size: .
j_call: TRBJ2-1
d_call: .
cdr3_nt: TGCGCCAGCAGTGAGGGCCAGGGCATCCCCTACAATGAGCAGTTCTTC
cdr3_aa: CASSEGQGIPYNEQFF

v_call: TRBV9
cdr3_length: 16
clone_size: .
j_call: TRBJ2-2
d_call: TRBD2
cdr3_nt: TGTGCCAGCAGCGTCACGCTGGGGAGGGCGGCCGGGGAGCTGTTTTTT
cdr3_aa: CASSVTLGRAAGELFF

v_call: TRBV6-5
cdr3_length: 14
clone_size: .
j_call: TRBJ2-3
d_call: TRBD2
cdr3_nt: TGTGCCAGCAGTTATGGCGGGAGGACAGATACGCAGTATTTT
cdr3_aa: CASSYGGRTDTQYF

v_call: TRBV4-1
cdr3_length: 14
clone_size: .
j_call: TRBJ1-2
d_call: TRBD1
cdr3_nt: TGCGCCAGCAGCCACCCTGACAGGGCCTATGGCTACACCTTC
cdr3_aa: CASSHPDRAYGYTF

v_call: TRBV7-2
cdr3_length: 13
clone_size: .
j_call: TRBJ2-3
d_call: .
cdr3_nt: TGTGCCAGCAGCTGGTGGGGCACAGATACGCAGTATTTT
cdr3_aa: CASSWWGTDTQYF

v_call: TRBV6-2/TRBV6-3
cdr3_length: 14
clone_size: once
j_call: TRBJ1-1
d_call: .
cdr3_nt: TGTGCCAGCAGTTACTCGAGTTGGGGGACTGAAGCTTTCTTT
cdr3_aa: CASSYSSWGTEAFF

v_call: TRBV9
cdr3_length: 16
clone_size: .
j_call: TRBJ2-5
d_call: TRBD2
cdr3_nt: TGTGCCAGCAGCGTAGAACTAGCGGGAGGGAAAGAGACCCAGTACTTC
cdr3_aa: CASSVELAGGKETQYF

v_call: TRBV7-7
cdr3_length: 12
clone_size: .
j_call: TRBJ2-2
d_call: .
cdr3_nt: TGTGCTAGCAGGCAGGGTGCCGGGGAGCTGTTTTTT
cdr3_aa: CASRQGAGELFF

v_call: TRBV27
cdr3_length: 15
clone_size: once
j_call: TRBJ1-5
d_call: .
cdr3_nt: TGTGCCAGCAGGTCCGATGGGGGGCGCGGTCAGCCCCAGCATTTT
cdr3_aa: CASRSDGGRGQPQHF

v_call: TRBV27
cdr3_length: 20
clone_size: .
j_call: TRBJ2-1
d_call: TRBD2
cdr3_nt: TGTGCCAGCAGTATCCCTACTAGCGCGAGACCCGTAAACTCCTACAATGAGCAGTTCTTC
cdr3_aa: CASSIPTSARPVNSYNEQFF

v_call: TRBV5-8
cdr3_length: 15
clone_size: few
j_call: TRBJ1-4
d_call: .
cdr3_nt: TGTGCCAGCAGCTTGTCGGGGACAACTAATGAAAAACTGTTTTTT
cdr3_aa: CASSLSGTTNEKLFF

v_call: TRBV3-1/TRBV3-2
cdr3_length: 15
clone_size: .
j_call: TRBJ1-2
d_call: .
cdr3_nt: TGTGCCAGCAGCCAAGACGGGGGAGCTAACTATGGCTACACCTTC
cdr3_aa: CASSQDGGANYGYTF

v_call: TRBV2
cdr3_length: 15
clone_size: .
j_call: TRBJ2-4
d_call: TRBD1
cdr3_nt: TGTGCCAGCAGTGAGGGGACAGGTCCCAAAAACATTCAGTACTTC
cdr3_aa: CASSEGTGPKNIQYF

v_call: TRBV19
cdr3_length: 15
clone_size: .
j_call: TRBJ1-4
d_call: TRBD1
cdr3_nt: TGTGCCAGTAGTATCTCAGACAGGGGAGGCGAAAAACTGTTTTTT
cdr3_aa: CASSISDRGGEKLFF

v_call: TRBV29-1
cdr3_length: 15
clone_size: .
j_call: TRBJ2-1
d_call: .
cdr3_nt: TGCAGCGTTCTAAGGGTGACAGGGTGGGAGGCTGAGCAGTTCTTC
cdr3_aa: CSVLRVTGWEAEQFF

v_call: TRBV24-1
cdr3_length: 13
clone_size: .
j_call: TRBJ2-1
d_call: TRBD2
cdr3_nt: TGTGCCACCAGTTCTAGCGGGAGGGATGAGCAGTTCTTC
cdr3_aa: CATSSSGRDEQFF

v_call: TRBV21-1
cdr3_length: 16
clone_size: once
j_call: TRBJ2-5
d_call: .
cdr3_nt: TGTGCCAGCAGTAAAAAAAAGGGTAAGGTCGCGGAGACCCAGTACTTC
cdr3_aa: CASSKKKGKVAETQYF

v_call: TRBV7-2
cdr3_length: 16
clone_size: .
j_call: TRBJ2-5
d_call: TRBD2
cdr3_nt: TGTGCCAGCAGCCCGGGGAGTAGCGGGCTAAGGGAGACCCAGTACTTC
cdr3_aa: CASSPGSSGLRETQYF

v_call: TRBV19
cdr3_length: 13
clone_size: .
j_call: TRBJ1-5
d_call: TRBD1
cdr3_nt: TGTGCCAGTAGTGACGGGACAGTCACGCCCCAGCATTTT
cdr3_aa: CASSDGTVTPQHF

v_call: TRBV11-2
cdr3_length: 13
clone_size: .
j_call: TRBJ2-7
d_call: .
cdr3_nt: TGTGCCAGCAGCCCCCGGGGAACCTACGAGCAGTACTTC
cdr3_aa: CASSPRGTYEQYF

v_call: TRBV3-1/TRBV3-2
cdr3_length: 14
clone_size: .
j_call: TRBJ1-2
d_call: .
cdr3_nt: TGTGCCAGCAGCCAAGATAGGAGGGGCGATGGCTACACCTTC
cdr3_aa: CASSQDRRGDGYTF

v_call: TRBV18
cdr3_length: 16
clone_size: .
j_call: TRBJ2-7
d_call: TRBD1
cdr3_nt: TGTGCCAGCTCACCCACACAGGGGATCATCCCCTACGAGCAGTACTTC
cdr3_aa: CASSPTQGIIPYEQYF

v_call: TRBV6-2/TRBV6-3
cdr3_length: 13
clone_size: .
j_call: TRBJ2-6
d_call: .
cdr3_nt: TGTGCCAGCAGTAAGTCTGGGGCCAACGTCCTGACTTTC
cdr3_aa: CASSKSGANVLTF

v_call: TRBV29-1
cdr3_length: 10
clone_size: .
j_call: TRBJ2-7
d_call: .
cdr3_nt: TGCAGCGGGGGACATTTGGGGGAGTACTTC
cdr3_aa: CSGGHLGEYF

v_call: TRBV10-2
cdr3_length: 17
clone_size: few
j_call: TRBJ2-2
d_call: TRBD2
cdr3_nt: TGCGCCAGCAGTGGAACCAGCGGGGGGGCGAACACCGGGGAGCTGTTTTTT
cdr3_aa: CASSGTSGGANTGELFF

v_call: TRBV10-3
cdr3_length: 14
clone_size: .
j_call: TRBJ2-2
d_call: TRBD2
cdr3_nt: TGTGCCACGCTACTAGCGGGAGACACCGGGGAGCTGTTTTTT
cdr3_aa: CATLLAGDTGELFF

v_call: TRBV6-6
cdr3_length: 14
clone_size: .
j_call: TRBJ1-2
d_call: TRBD1
cdr3_nt: TGTGCCAGCAGGCCGGGACAGGGGGCCGGTGGCTACACCTTC
cdr3_aa: CASRPGQGAGGYTF

v_call: TRBV6-4
cdr3_length: 14
clone_size: .
j_call: TRBJ2-3
d_call: .
cdr3_nt: TGTGCCAGCAGTGACGGGCAGGGAGCAGATACGCAGTATTTT
cdr3_aa: CASSDGQGADTQYF

v_call: TRBV5-8
cdr3_length: 10
clone_size: few
j_call: TRBJ2-7
d_call: .
cdr3_nt: TGTGCCGGCCCCGGAGGCGAGCAGTACTTC
cdr3_aa: CAGPGGEQYF

v_call: TRBV10-3
cdr3_length: 19
clone_size: .
j_call: TRBJ1-5
d_call: TRBD1
cdr3_nt: TGTGCCATCAGTGAGTCGAGGACAGGGGGAGGTTATAGCAATCAGCCCCAGCATTTT
cdr3_aa: CAISESRTGGGYSNQPQHF

v_call: TRBV5-8
cdr3_length: 12
clone_size: .
j_call: TRBJ1-2
d_call: TRBD1
cdr3_nt: TGTGCCAGCAGCTTGGACAGGGGAGGCTACACCTTC
cdr3_aa: CASSLDRGGYTF

v_call: TRBV9
cdr3_length: 14
clone_size: .
j_call: TRBJ1-2
d_call: TRBD1
cdr3_nt: TGTGCCAGCAGCGACAGGGGAGTTGGGTATGGCTACACCTTC
cdr3_aa: CASSDRGVGYGYTF

v_call: TRBV24-1
cdr3_length: 15
clone_size: .
j_call: TRBJ2-7
d_call: TRBD2
cdr3_nt: TGTGCCACCAGTGATTTGAGGAGACTAGCTTACGAGCAGTACTTC
cdr3_aa: CATSDLRRLAYEQYF

v_call: TRBV5-1
cdr3_length: 15
clone_size: once
j_call: TRBJ1-2
d_call: TRBD1
cdr3_nt: TGCGCCAGCAGAGCAACCACAGGGGTATCCTATGGCTACACCTTC
cdr3_aa: CASRATTGVSYGYTF

v_call: TRBV9
cdr3_length: 15
clone_size: .
j_call: TRBJ2-7
d_call: .
cdr3_nt: TGTGCCAGCAGCGAAGGGGTTGACTATTCCTACGAGCAGTACTTC
cdr3_aa: CASSEGVDYSYEQYF

v_call: TRBV15
cdr3_length: 16
clone_size: once
j_call: TRBJ2-3
d_call: .
cdr3_nt: TGTGCCACCAGCAGAGCGGCGGACCCGAGCACAGATACGCAGTATTTT
cdr3_aa: CATSRAADPSTDTQYF

v_call: TRBV6-5
cdr3_length: 14
clone_size: once
j_call: TRBJ2-7
d_call: TRBD1
cdr3_nt: TGTGCCAGCAGGAACGGGGACAGGCGAAACGAGCAGTACTTC
cdr3_aa: CASRNGDRRNEQYF

v_call: TRBV6-5
cdr3_length: 14
clone_size: .
j_call: TRBJ2-1
d_call: .
cdr3_nt: TGTGCCAGCAGTACCCCCAGATTCTACAATGAGCAGTTCTTC
cdr3_aa: CASSTPRFYNEQFF

v_call: TRBV30
cdr3_length: 17
clone_size: .
j_call: TRBJ1-4
d_call: .
cdr3_nt: TGTGCCTGGAGCTACCTCCAAGGGGCAGGGAGGAATGAAAAACTGTTTTTT
cdr3_aa: CAWSYLQGAGRNEKLFF

v_call: TRBV10-1
cdr3_length: 11
clone_size: .
j_call: TRBJ2-3
d_call: .
cdr3_nt: TGCGCCAGCAGTCGGGGAGATACGCAGTATTTT
cdr3_aa: CASSRGDTQYF

v_call: TRBV6-5
cdr3_length: 14
clone_size: .
j_call: TRBJ1-4
d_call: .
cdr3_nt: TGTGCCAGCAGTTACCCCGGGCCGACTGAAAAACTGTTTTTT
cdr3_aa: CASSYPGPTEKLFF

v_call: TRBV21-1
cdr3_length: 12
clone_size: .
j_call: TRBJ1-5
d_call: .
cdr3_nt: TGTGCCAGTAGACAGCTAAATCAGCCCCAGCATTTT
cdr3_aa: CASRQLNQPQHF

v_call: TRBV2
cdr3_length: 13
clone_size: .
j_call: TRBJ1-5
d_call: .
cdr3_nt: TGTGCCAGCAGCTTGGGCAGCAATCAGCCCCAGCATTTT
cdr3_aa: CASSLGSNQPQHF

v_call: TRBV28
cdr3_length: 19
clone_size: .
j_call: TRBJ2-3
d_call: TRBD2
cdr3_nt: TGTGCCAGCCCATCTGACGGACTAGCGGGGGGGCGTAGCACAGATACGCAGTATTTT
cdr3_aa: CASPSDGLAGGRSTDTQYF

v_call: TRBV6-5
cdr3_length: 15
clone_size: .
j_call: TRBJ2-7
d_call: TRBD1
cdr3_nt: TGTGCCAGCAGCCGGGACAGGAAGAGTCCAAACGAGCAGTACTTC
cdr3_aa: CASSRDRKSPNEQYF

v_call: TRBV12-3/TRBV12-4
cdr3_length: 12
clone_size: .
j_call: TRBJ1-1
d_call: .
cdr3_nt: TGTGCCAGCAGTTTCCGCAGCACTGAAGCTTTCTTT
cdr3_aa: CASSFRSTEAFF

v_call: TRBV5-1
cdr3_length: 13
clone_size: .
j_call: TRBJ2-7
d_call: .
cdr3_nt: TGCGCCAGCAGTCTGGACACTCCTCGGGAGCAGTACTTC
cdr3_aa: CASSLDTPREQYF

v_call: TRBV5-1
cdr3_length: 14
clone_size: .
j_call: TRBJ2-7
d_call: .
cdr3_nt: TGCGCCAGCAGCCCTGCGGGGGACAACTACGAGCAGTACTTC
cdr3_aa: CASSPAGDNYEQYF

v_call: TRBV10-1
cdr3_length: 16
clone_size: .
j_call: TRBJ2-7
d_call: TRBD1
cdr3_nt: TGCGCCAGCAGTGGGGACCCGGGACAGGGGTCCTACGAGCAGTACTTC
cdr3_aa: CASSGDPGQGSYEQYF

v_call: TRBV5-5
cdr3_length: 12
clone_size: .
j_call: TRBJ1-2
d_call: .
cdr3_nt: TGTGCCAGCAGCTTAGACGGCTATGGCTACACCTTC
cdr3_aa: CASSLDGYGYTF

v_call: TRBV5-1
cdr3_length: 15
clone_size: .
j_call: TRBJ1-4
d_call: .
cdr3_nt: TGCGCCAGCAGCTTGGCCGCACCAACTAATGAAAAACTGTTTTTT
cdr3_aa: CASSLAAPTNEKLFF